A single sample gave rise to the 29 T cell receptor beta chains below, sequenced in a study of blood T cell repertoires in COVID-19. Data came from immunoSEQ multiplex PCR; TCRdb stores just in-frame clones and leaves some out. The sample consists of 100,000 to 120,000 clones, almost 80% of them appearing once. Sequences were obtained from peripheral blood. The receptors derive from an elderly woman with active or convalescent COVID-19.

This sequence joins TRBV5-1 and TRBJ2-5, with 7 bases matching TRBD2. With V trimmed by 0 bases and J by 4 bases, 6 bases remained unmatched. The CDR3 sequence is 15 residues long. CDR1 SGHRS and CDR2 YFSETQ come from the germline V gene. CDR3 in amino acids: CASSLAWGGRETQYF. The CDR3, as DNA: TGCGCCAGCAGCTTGGCCTGGGGAGGGCGAGAGACCCAGTACTTC.

The CDR3 loop reads CASSSSDRLGYTF. The CDR3 DNA sequence: TGTGCCAGCAGCTCATCGGACAGGCTTGGCTACACCTTC. The chain carries TRBV7-9 and TRBJ1-2; 7 bases map to TRBD1. V shed 4 bases and J 7 bases; nucleotides not matched to a gene: 6. This CDR3 has 13 residues. Germline CDR1 is SEHNR and CDR2 is FQNEAQ (reference sequence).

The chain recombines TRBV9 with TRBJ2-3; TRBD2 matches 8 bases. The V gene's germline CDR1 is SGDLS and CDR2 YYNGEE. The CDR3 is 16 residues long. With 0 bases clipped from V and 6 bases from J, the junction kept 9 bases outside the gene matches. The CDR3 nucleotides read TGTGCCAGCAGCGTAGCTGAGGGACTAGTAGCCGATACGCAGTATTTT. Amino acids: CASSVAEGLVADTQYF.

The CDR3 nucleotides read TGTGCCACCAGTGTGGGCGGGAGGGGCTCCTACAATGAGCAGTTCTTC. This translates into CATSVGGRGSYNEQFF. This chain connects TRBV24-1 to TRBJ2-1; 9 bases line up with TRBD2. CDR3 length: 16 amino acids. Looked up from germline, CDR1 is KGHDR and CDR2 is SFDVKD. V lost 5 bases to trimming and J lost 0 bases; unmatched junction nucleotides: 4.

This clone was observed a handful of times. The genes are TRBV2 and TRBJ2-1; 10 bases are a match to TRBD2. Looked up from germline, CDR1 is SNHLY and CDR2 is FYNNEI. The CDR3 contains 14 residues. With V trimmed by 6 bases and J by 9 bases, 8 bases remained unmatched. The CDR3 spells CASRLAGGSGEQFF. DNA of the CDR3: TGTGCCAGCAGGTTAGCGGGAGGAAGTGGTGAGCAGTTCTTC.

In DNA form, the CDR3 reads TGTGCCAGCAGCCTATTAGACAGCTATGGCTACACCTTC. This sequence encodes CASSLLDSYGYTF. The chain joins TRBV3-1 (or the pseudogene TRBV3-2) to TRBJ1-2; weak D call: TRBD1 (5 bases). The CDR3 extends over 13 amino acids. The germline CDR1 and CDR2 sequences are LGHDT and YNNKEL (reference sequence). Trimming took off 4 bases at V and 4 bases at J, with 10 bases between the two ends.

The chain couples TRBV6-6 to TRBJ2-7, with 9 nucleotides matching TRBD2. Trimming at V came to 7 bases and at J to 0 bases, leaving 7 bases not matched to a gene. This CDR3 is 15 amino acids long. Per the germline V gene, CDR1 is MNHNY and CDR2 is SVGAGI (reference sequence). CDR3 sequence reads: CASKLAGPASYEQYF. The CDR3, as DNA: TGTGCCAGCAAACTAGCGGGCCCCGCCTCCTACGAGCAGTACTTC.

The CDR3 region has the DNA TGTGCCAGCAGCTGGGGGCTAGCGGGAGTAGCAGATACGCAGTATTTT. This encodes CASSWGLAGVADTQYF. V is TRBV7-9 and J is TRBJ2-3, with 10 bases matching TRBD2. J was trimmed by 4 bases and V by 4 bases; bases with no gene match: 8. In germline, CDR1 is SEHNR, CDR2 FQNEAQ (reference sequence). This CDR3 region has 16 residues.

J is TRBJ2-3 and V is TRBV7-3; 13 nucleotides line up with TRBD2. The CDR3 is 18 residues long. CDR1 is SGHTA and CDR2 is FQGTGA in the germline V gene. Trimming took 4 bases from V and 1 from J; bases not matched to a gene: 8. This CDR3 reads CASSYGTSGISGTDTQYF. The CDR3 bases are TGTGCCAGCAGCTACGGGACTAGCGGGATTTCGGGCACAGATACGCAGTATTTT.

The J gene is TRBJ2-1, the V gene TRBV19; 9 positions match TRBD2. The V gene end was trimmed by 11 bases and the J gene end by 7 bases; junction bases not matched to a gene: 18. Germline CDR1 is LNHDA and CDR2 is SQIVND (reference sequence). This CDR3 region has 16 residues. The CDR3 is CASSRGSGSAKNEQFF. CDR3 nucleotide sequence: TGTGCCTCAAGCCGTGGTAGCGGGAGTGCGAAGAATGAGCAGTTCTTC.

This clone showed up just a few times. This rearrangement joins TRBV23-1 to TRBJ1-5, with D perhaps matching TRBD1 (6 bases). TRBV23-1 is an open reading frame whose function is uncertain. The CDR3 is made up of 16 amino acids. V was shortened by 1 base and J by 0 bases, with 10 bases between the two germline ends. The CDR3 DNA reads TGCGCCAGCAGTCAATACAGGGCGGTTAGCAATCAGCCCCAGCATTTT. Protein sequence: CASSQYRAVSNQPQHF.

The chain uses TRBV5-1 and TRBJ2-1, with a weak D call TRBD2 (6 bases). CDR3 length: 13 residues. Between the trimmed V and J ends, which lost 4 bases and 3 bases, there was a span of 8 bases. CDR1 is SGHRS and CDR2 is YFSETQ in the germline V gene. The CDR3 loop is CASSPDYYNEQFF. In DNA form, the CDR3 reads TGCGCCAGCAGCCCGGACTACTACAATGAGCAGTTCTTC.

The CDR3 sequence is CASSLTTFSPAGGYTF. CDR3 DNA sequence: TGCGCCAGCAGCCTAACGACCTTTTCTCCGGCGGGTGGCTACACCTTC. This chain joins TRBV5-1 and TRBJ1-2, with D unresolved. Per germline, CDR1 SGHRS and CDR2 YFSETQ. The CDR3 covers 16 residues. Trimming cost V 4 bases and J 7 bases, with 23 bases left between them.

The gene calls are TRBV2 and TRBJ1-4; 7 nucleotides agree with TRBD1. The CDR3 covers 14 residues. J gave up 4 bases and V 5 bases, and 4 bases lay outside the gene matches. Germline V lookup: CDR1 SNHLY, CDR2 FYNNEI. CDR3 loop: CASSMDRFNEKLFF. CDR3 coding DNA: TGTGCCAGCAGTATGGACAGGTTTAATGAAAAACTGTTTTTT.

The gene calls are TRBV4-2 and TRBJ2-7, with 11 bases lining up with TRBD2. The germline V gene encodes CDR1 LGHNA and CDR2 YNFKEQ. The junction had 7 bases not matched to a gene; V was cut back by 4 bases and J by 5 bases. The CDR3 length is 15 residues. Here the CDR3 reads CASSRETSGTNEQYF. The CDR3 bases are TGTGCCAGCAGCCGAGAGACTAGCGGGACGAACGAGCAGTACTTC.

The rearrangement uses TRBV4-3 and TRBJ2-1; weak D call: TRBD2 (5 bases). The V end was cut by 1 base, the J end by 1 base, with 5 bases between. The CDR3 is 14 amino acids. Germline lookup yields CDR1 LGHNA and CDR2 YSLEER. The CDR3 protein is CASSQGTSYNEQFF. DNA of the CDR3: TGCGCCAGCAGCCAAGGGACTTCCTACAATGAGCAGTTCTTC.

The chain joins TRBV6-1 to TRBJ1-2; the D is unclear. Germline V gene lookup returns CDR1 MNHNS and CDR2 SASEGT. The V gene lost 0 bases and the J gene lost 7 bases, with 15 bases spanning the gap. This CDR3 region has 15 residues. The CDR3 here is CASSEARPGWGGYTF. CDR3 DNA: TGTGCCAGCAGTGAAGCGCGCCCGGGATGGGGTGGCTACACCTTC.

This rearrangement joins TRBV28 to TRBJ1-1, with D uncertain. The CDR3 is 12 residues long. Germline V gene lookup returns CDR1 MDHEN and CDR2 SYDVKM. With 4 bases removed from V and 11 bases from J, the gap between germline ends came to 14 bases. CDR3 in amino acids: CASSSPGLGAFF. The CDR3 bases are TGTGCCAGCAGTTCGCCTGGTCTTGGCGCTTTCTTT.

This chain uses TRBV21-1 with TRBJ2-7; the table's D call, TRBD2, has no DNA check behind it. TRBV21-1 is shown as a pseudogene. The CDR3 is made up of 16 amino acids. The CDR3 DNA reads as TGTGCCAGCAGCTCAAGACGGCGTGAGGTCTCCTACGAGCAGTACTTC. This gives the protein CASSSRRREVSYEQYF.

The chain couples TRBV11-1 to TRBJ2-7; 7 nucleotides match TRBD1. Germline values: CDR1 SGHAT, CDR2 FQDESV (reference sequence). The CDR3 totals 14 residues. The trim removed 2 bases at V and 4 bases at J, leaving 5 bases unmatched. The CDR3 is CASSLQGQLYEQYF. CDR3 bases: TGTGCCAGCAGCTTACAGGGACAGCTGTACGAGCAGTACTTC.

This clone was detected a few times. The V call is TRBV19, the J call TRBJ1-2; perhaps TRBD1 as D (5 bases). V was shortened by 1 base and J by 4 bases, with 13 bases between the two germline ends. Germline loops: CDR1 LNHDA, CDR2 SQIVND (reference sequence). This CDR3 has 15 residues. The CDR3 DNA sequence: TGTGCCAGTAGTATAGGTGACAGAATCTCCTATGGCTACACCTTC. The encoded protein is CASSIGDRISYGYTF. The entire variable domain, with the rest obtained from reference TRBV19 and TRBJ1-2, is as follows: DGGITQSPKYLFRKEGQNVTLSCEQNLNHDAMYWYRQDPGQGLRLIYYSQIVNDFQKGDIAEGYSVSREKKESFPLTVTSAQKNPTAFYLCASSIGDRISYGYTFGSGTRLTVV.

The CDR3 loop is CASSPGVWSSYNSPLHF. Here the CDR3 DNA reads TGTGCCAGCTCACCGGGTGTGTGGAGCTCCTATAATTCACCCCTCCACTTT. The chain combines TRBV18 with TRBJ1-6; D gene unclear. Between the trimmed V and J ends, which lost 3 bases and 0 bases, there was a span of 12 bases. CDR1 is KGHSH and CDR2 is LQKENI in the germline V gene. The CDR3 is 17 amino acids. Variable domain in full (rest from reference TRBV18 and TRBJ1-6): NAGVMQNPRHLVRRRGQEARLRCSPMKGHSHVYWYRQLPEEGLKFMVYLQKENIIDESGMPKERFSAEFPKEGPSILRIQQVVRGDSAAYFCASSPGVWSSYNSPLHFGNGTRLTVT.

The rearrangement joins TRBV18 to TRBJ1-6, with D tentatively TRBD1 (5 bases). V gave up 0 bases and J gave up 9 bases, with 12 bases separating them. The CDR3 has 15 amino acids. The V gene's germline CDR1 is KGHSH and CDR2 LQKENI. CDR3 sequence: CASSPPSGYGSPLHF. CDR3 DNA sequence: TGTGCCAGCTCACCACCTTCAGGGTATGGTTCACCCCTCCACTTT.

The rearrangement links TRBV5-1 to TRBJ2-5, with TRBD2 matching 9 bases. CDR1 and CDR2 from the germline V gene are SGHRS and YFSETQ. V trimming: 7 bases; J trimming: 1 base; junction bases outside the gene matches: 8. The CDR3 loop spans 15 amino acids. CDR3 sequence reads: CASFSISGSQETQYF. The CDR3 DNA sequence: TGCGCCAGCTTTTCGATTAGCGGGAGCCAAGAGACCCAGTACTTC.

On this clone itself: An end of the junction does not agree with germline; a read error may underlie this. This chain connects TRBV7-6 to TRBJ2-7, with D unresolved. The CDR3 spans 8 residues. Germline values: CDR1 SGHVS, CDR2 FNYEAQ. CDR3 residues: CASSPYSF. In DNA form, the CDR3 reads TGTGCCAGCAGCCCGTACAGCTTC. Using reference TRBV7-6 and TRBJ2-7 for the parts outside the CDR3, the full variable domain is GAGVSQSPRYKVTKRGQDVALRCDPISGHVSLYWYRQALGQGPEFLTYFNYEAQQDKSGLPNDRFSAERPEGSISTLTIQRTEQRDSAMYRCASSPYSFGPGTRLTVT.

This clone has just a few counts. V is TRBV7-2 and J is TRBJ2-1, with a possible D match to TRBD1 (5 bases). Trimming removed 4 bases from V and 10 bases from J, with 17 bases in between. Germline V gene sequence: CDR1 SGHTA, CDR2 FQGNSA. The CDR3 runs 14 residues. The CDR3 sequence: CASSSAIGAPEQFF. DNA of the CDR3: TGTGCCAGCAGCTCCGCGATTGGGGCACCCGAGCAGTTCTTC.

The gene calls are TRBV2 and TRBJ1-4; D gene uncertain. The germline V and J ends were trimmed by 10 bases and 8 bases, with 20 bases remaining between them. CDR1 is SNHLY, CDR2 FYNNEI, per germline. CDR3 size: 14 residues. CDR3 DNA sequence: TGTGCCACCCGAGGTCTGGCCGAGGGAGAAAAACTGTTTTTT. This gives the protein CATRGLAEGEKLFF. Full variable domain (outside the CDR3, taken from reference TRBV2 and TRBJ1-4): EPEVTQTPSHQVTQMGQEVILRCVPISNHLYFYWYRQILGQKVEFLVSFYNNEISEKSEIFDDQFSVERPDGSNFTLKIRSTKLEDSAMYFCATRGLAEGEKLFFGSGTQLSVL.

J is TRBJ1-2 and V is TRBV12-3 or TRBV12-4; 10 nucleotides line up with TRBD1. The V segment lost 6 bases and the J segment 8 bases; nucleotides outside the gene matches: 3. The CDR3 extends over 12 amino acids. The CDR3 loop reads CASRAGQGGYTF. CDR3 DNA sequence: TGTGCCAGCAGGGCGGGACAGGGGGGCTACACCTTC.

This clone was counted between two and nine times. This chain links TRBV11-1 with TRBJ2-7; tentatively, D is TRBD2 (6 bases). The germline CDR1 and CDR2 sequences are SGHAT and FQDESV (reference sequence). Trimming stripped 0 bases from V and 3 bases from J, with 9 bases between. The length of the CDR3 is 14 residues. CDR3 amino acids: CASSLAGGNYEQYF. DNA of the CDR3: TGTGCCAGCAGCTTAGCTGGGGGGAACTACGAGCAGTACTTC.